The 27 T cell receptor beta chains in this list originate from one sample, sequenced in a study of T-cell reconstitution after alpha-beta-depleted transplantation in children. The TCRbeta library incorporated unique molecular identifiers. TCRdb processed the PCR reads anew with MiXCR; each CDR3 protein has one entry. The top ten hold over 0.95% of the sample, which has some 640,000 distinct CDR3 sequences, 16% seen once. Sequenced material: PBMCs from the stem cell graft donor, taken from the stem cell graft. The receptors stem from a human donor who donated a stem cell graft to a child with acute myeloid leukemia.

The CDR3 spells CASSLVGTGTDTQYF. The CDR3 DNA is TGTGCCAGCAGTTTAGTGGGGACGGGGACAGATACGCAGTATTTT. This rearrangement joins TRBV12-3 or TRBV12-4 to TRBJ2-3, with D perhaps matching TRBD1 or TRBD2 (5 bases each). Trimming stripped 1 base from V and 3 bases from J, with 11 bases between. The CDR3 is made up of 15 amino acids.

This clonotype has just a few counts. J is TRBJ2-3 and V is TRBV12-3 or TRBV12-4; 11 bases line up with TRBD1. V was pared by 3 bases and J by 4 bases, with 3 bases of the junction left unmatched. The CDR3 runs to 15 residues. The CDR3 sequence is CASSLGQGDADTQYF. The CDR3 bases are TGTGCCAGCAGTTTGGGACAGGGGGACGCAGATACGCAGTATTTT.

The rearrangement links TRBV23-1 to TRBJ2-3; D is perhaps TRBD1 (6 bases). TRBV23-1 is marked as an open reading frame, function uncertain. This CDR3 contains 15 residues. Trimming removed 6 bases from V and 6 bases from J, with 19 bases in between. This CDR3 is CASSHRDTSVDTQYF. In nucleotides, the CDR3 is TGCGCCAGCAGCCACCGGGACACCTCAGTGGATACGCAGTATTTT.

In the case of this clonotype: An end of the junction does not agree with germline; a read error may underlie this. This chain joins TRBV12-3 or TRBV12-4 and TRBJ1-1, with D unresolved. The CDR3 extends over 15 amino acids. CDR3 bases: TGTGCCAGCAGTTCAGGATGGGATGTAAACACTGACGCTTTCTTT. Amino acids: CASSSGWDVNTDAFF.

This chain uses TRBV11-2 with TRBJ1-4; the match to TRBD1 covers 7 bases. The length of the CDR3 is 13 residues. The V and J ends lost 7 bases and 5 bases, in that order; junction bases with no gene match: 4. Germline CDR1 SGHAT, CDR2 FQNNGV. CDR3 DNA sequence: TGTGCCAGCACGACAGGGCCCAATGAAAAACTGTTTTTT. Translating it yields CASTTGPNEKLFF.

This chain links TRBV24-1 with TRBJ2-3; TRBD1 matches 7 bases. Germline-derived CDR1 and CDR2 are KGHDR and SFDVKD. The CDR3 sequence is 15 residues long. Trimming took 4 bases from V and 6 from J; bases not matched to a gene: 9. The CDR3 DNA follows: TGTGCCACCAGTGACAAAGGGGGCCCGCGGGATACGCAGTATTTT. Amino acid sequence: CATSDKGGPRDTQYF.

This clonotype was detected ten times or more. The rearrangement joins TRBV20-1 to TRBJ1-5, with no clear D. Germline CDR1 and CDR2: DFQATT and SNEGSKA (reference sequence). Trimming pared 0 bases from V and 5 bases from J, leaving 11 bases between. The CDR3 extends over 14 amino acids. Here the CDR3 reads CSARDLGGDQPQHF. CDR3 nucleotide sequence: TGCAGTGCTAGAGATCTGGGCGGGGATCAGCCCCAGCATTTT.

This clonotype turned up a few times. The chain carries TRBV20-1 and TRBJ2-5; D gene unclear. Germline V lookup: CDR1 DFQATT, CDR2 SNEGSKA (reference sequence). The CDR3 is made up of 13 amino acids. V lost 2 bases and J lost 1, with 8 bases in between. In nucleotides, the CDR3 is TGCAGTGCTAGACTAGTAGTCCAAGAGACCCAGTACTTC. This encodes CSARLVVQETQYF.

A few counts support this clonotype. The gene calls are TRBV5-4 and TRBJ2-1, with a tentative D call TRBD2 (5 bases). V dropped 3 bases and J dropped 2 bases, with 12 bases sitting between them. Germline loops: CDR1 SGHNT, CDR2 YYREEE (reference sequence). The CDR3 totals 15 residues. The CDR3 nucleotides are TGTGCCAGCAGCTGGGATTCCGGGGCCTACAATGAGCAGTTCTTC. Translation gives CASSWDSGAYNEQFF.

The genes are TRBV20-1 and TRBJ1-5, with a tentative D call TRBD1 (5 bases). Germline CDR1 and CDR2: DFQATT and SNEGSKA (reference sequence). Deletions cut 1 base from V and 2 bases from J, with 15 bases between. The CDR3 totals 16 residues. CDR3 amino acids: CSARGYPREGNQPQHF. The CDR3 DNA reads TGCAGTGCTAGAGGTTATCCCAGGGAGGGCAATCAGCCCCAGCATTTT.

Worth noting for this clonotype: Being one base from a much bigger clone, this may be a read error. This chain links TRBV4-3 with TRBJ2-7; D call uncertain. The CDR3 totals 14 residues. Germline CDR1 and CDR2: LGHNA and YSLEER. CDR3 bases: TGCGCCAGCAGCCCCCTCGTGAGGTCGGACGAGCAGCACTTC. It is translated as CASSPLVRSDEQHF.

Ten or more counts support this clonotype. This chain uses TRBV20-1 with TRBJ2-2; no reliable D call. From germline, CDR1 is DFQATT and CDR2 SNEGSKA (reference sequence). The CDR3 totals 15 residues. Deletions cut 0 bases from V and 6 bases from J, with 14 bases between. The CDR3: CSARDSSKPSGELFF. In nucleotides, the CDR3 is TGCAGTGCTAGAGATTCTAGTAAGCCCTCCGGGGAGCTGTTTTTT.

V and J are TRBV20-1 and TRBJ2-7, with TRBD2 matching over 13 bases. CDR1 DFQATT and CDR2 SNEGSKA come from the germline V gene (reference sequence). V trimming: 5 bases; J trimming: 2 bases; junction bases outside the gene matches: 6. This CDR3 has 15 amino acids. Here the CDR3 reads CSAVLGTSGTYEQYV. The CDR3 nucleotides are TGCAGTGCTGTCCTGGGGACTAGCGGGACCTACGAGCAGTACGTC.

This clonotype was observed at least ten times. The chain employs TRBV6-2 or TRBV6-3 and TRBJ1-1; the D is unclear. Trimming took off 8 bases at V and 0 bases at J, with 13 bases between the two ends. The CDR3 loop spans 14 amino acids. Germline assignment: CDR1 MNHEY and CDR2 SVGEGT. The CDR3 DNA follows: TGTGCCAGCGCAAGACCAGGACTGAACACTGAAGCTTTCTTT. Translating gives CASARPGLNTEAFF.

The CDR3, as DNA: TGTGCCACCAGTGATCCCCACTCAGGGCAAGAGACCCAGTACTTC. It translates to CATSDPHSGQETQYF. The chain recombines TRBV24-1 with TRBJ2-5; D possibly corresponds to TRBD1 (5 bases). Trimming removed 3 bases from V and 2 bases from J, with 12 bases in between. Germline V CDR1 and CDR2: KGHDR, SFDVKD. This CDR3 spans 15 amino acids.

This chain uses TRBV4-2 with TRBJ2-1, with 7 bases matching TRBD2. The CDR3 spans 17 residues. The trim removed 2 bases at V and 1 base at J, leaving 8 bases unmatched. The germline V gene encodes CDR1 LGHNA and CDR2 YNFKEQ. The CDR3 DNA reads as TGTGCCAGCAGCCAAATTAAAGGGGAGGGATCCTACAATGAGCAGTTCTTC. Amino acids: CASSQIKGEGSYNEQFF.

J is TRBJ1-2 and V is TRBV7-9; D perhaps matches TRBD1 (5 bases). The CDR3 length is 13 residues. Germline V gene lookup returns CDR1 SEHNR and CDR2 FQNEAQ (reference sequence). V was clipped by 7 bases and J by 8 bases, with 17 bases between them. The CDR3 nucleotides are TGTGCCAGCAATCCTCCCCAGGGTGGAGGCTACACCTTC. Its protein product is CASNPPQGGGYTF.

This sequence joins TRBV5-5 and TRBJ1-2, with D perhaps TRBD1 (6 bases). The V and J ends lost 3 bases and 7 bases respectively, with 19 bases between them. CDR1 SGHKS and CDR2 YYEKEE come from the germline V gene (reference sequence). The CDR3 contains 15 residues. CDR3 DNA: TGTGCCAGCAGCTCCCCGGACCGGGGGGCGCTTGGCTACACCTTC. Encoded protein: CASSSPDRGALGYTF.

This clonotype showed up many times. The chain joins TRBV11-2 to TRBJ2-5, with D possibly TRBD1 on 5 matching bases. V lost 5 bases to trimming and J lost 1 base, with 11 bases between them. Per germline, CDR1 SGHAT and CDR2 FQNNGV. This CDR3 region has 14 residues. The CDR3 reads CASSTQTVQETQYF. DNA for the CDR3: TGTGCCAGCAGCACGCAGACAGTCCAAGAGACCCAGTACTTC. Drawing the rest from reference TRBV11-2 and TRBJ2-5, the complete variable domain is EAGVAQSPRYKIIEKRQSVAFWCNPISGHATLYWYQQILGQGPKLLIQFQNNGVVDDSQLPKDRFSAERLKGVDSTLKIQPAKLEDSAVYLCASSTQTVQETQYFGPGTRLLVL.

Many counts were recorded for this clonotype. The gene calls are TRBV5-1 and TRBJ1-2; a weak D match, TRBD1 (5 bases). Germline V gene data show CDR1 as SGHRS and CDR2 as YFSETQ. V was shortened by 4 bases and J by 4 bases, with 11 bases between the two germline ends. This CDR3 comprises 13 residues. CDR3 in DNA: TGCGCCAGCAGCCCGGGACTGCTCTATGGCTACACCTTC. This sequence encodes CASSPGLLYGYTF.

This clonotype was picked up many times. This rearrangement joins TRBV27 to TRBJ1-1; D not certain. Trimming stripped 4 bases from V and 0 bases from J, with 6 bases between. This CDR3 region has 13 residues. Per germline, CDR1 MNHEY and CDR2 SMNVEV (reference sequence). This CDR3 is CASSSLLNTEAFF. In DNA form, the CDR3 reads TGTGCCAGCAGTTCACTGCTGAACACTGAAGCTTTCTTT.

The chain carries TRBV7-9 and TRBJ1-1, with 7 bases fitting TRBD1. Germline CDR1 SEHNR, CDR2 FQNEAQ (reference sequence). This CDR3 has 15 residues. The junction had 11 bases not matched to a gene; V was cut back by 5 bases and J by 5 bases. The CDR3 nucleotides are TGTGCCAGCAGCCAGGGGGTGAGCAGTCGGACTGAAGCTTTCTTT. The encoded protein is CASSQGVSSRTEAFF.

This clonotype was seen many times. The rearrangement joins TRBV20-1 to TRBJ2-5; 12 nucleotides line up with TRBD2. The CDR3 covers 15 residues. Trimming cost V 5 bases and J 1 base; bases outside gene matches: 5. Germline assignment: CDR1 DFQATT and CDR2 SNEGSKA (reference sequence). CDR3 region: CSAPGLAGTQETQYF. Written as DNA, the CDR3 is TGCAGTGCTCCCGGACTAGCGGGGACCCAAGAGACCCAGTACTTC.

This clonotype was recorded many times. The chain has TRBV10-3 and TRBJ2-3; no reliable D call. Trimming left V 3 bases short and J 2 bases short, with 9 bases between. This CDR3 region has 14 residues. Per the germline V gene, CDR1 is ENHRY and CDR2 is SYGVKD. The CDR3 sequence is CAISDRAYTDTQYF. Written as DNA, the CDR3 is TGTGCCATCAGTGATAGGGCCTACACAGATACGCAGTATTTT.

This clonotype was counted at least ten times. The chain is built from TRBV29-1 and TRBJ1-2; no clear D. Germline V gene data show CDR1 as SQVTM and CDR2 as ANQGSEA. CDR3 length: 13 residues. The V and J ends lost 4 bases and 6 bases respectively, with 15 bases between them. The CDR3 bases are TGCAGCGTTGGGGAAGGGTGGAAGGATGGCTACACCTTC. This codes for CSVGEGWKDGYTF.

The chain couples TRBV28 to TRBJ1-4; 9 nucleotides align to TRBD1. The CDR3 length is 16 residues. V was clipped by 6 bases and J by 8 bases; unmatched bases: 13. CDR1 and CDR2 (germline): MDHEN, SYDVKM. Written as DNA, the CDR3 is TGTGCCAGCAGCTATTTCACCGGGACAGGGAAGGAAAAACTGTTTTTT. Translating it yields CASSYFTGTGKEKLFF.

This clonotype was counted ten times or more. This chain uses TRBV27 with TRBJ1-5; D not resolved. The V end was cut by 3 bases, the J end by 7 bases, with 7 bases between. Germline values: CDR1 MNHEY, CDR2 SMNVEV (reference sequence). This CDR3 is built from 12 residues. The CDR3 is CASSFLGQPQHF. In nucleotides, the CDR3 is TGTGCCAGCAGTTTTTTAGGACAGCCCCAGCATTTT.